The 27 T cell receptor beta chains below all came from one sample that was sequenced in a study of T cell responses to AZD1222 COVID-19 vaccine. Profiling relied on immunoSEQ multiplex PCR, and the TCRdb table lists in-frame clones only, not all of them. This table holds 150,000 to 200,000 clones, around 90% found once. The sample here was peripheral blood, taken 28 days after the second AZD1222 dose. The receptors were gathered from an adult who received the AZD1222 COVID-19 vaccine.

The J gene is TRBJ2-7, the V gene TRBV5-4, with 13 bases fitting TRBD2. V trimming: 4 bases; J trimming: 6 bases; junction bases outside the gene matches: 10. This CDR3 comprises 16 residues. The V gene's germline CDR1 is SGHNT and CDR2 YYREEE (reference sequence). In DNA form, the CDR3 reads TGTGCCAGCAGCGACCGGACTAGCGGGAGTTGGGGCGAGCAGTACTTC. Its protein is CASSDRTSGSWGEQYF.

This clone was detected a few times. The chain employs TRBV12-3 or TRBV12-4 and TRBJ2-2; D is unresolved. The V gene lost 3 bases and the J gene lost 7 bases, with 9 bases spanning the gap. The CDR3 length is 13 residues. CDR3: CASSLFGNGELFF. The CDR3 bases are TGTGCCAGCAGTTTGTTCGGAAACGGGGAGCTGTTTTTT.

The genes are TRBV7-2 and TRBJ2-7; unclear D gene. The germline V gene has CDR1 SGHTA and CDR2 FQGNSA. The CDR3 has 14 amino acids. The V end was cut by 1 base, the J end by 2 bases, with 9 bases between. CDR3 amino acids: CASSLEPHAYEQYF. The CDR3 nucleotides read TGTGCCAGCAGCTTAGAGCCTCATGCCTACGAGCAGTACTTC.

The chain carries TRBV28 and TRBJ2-7; 8 bases align to TRBD2. Germline-derived CDR1 and CDR2 are MDHEN and SYDVKM. V was clipped by 2 bases and J by 6 bases; unmatched bases: 0. The CDR3 consists of 12 residues. CDR3 loop: CASSLAGGEQYF. In DNA, the CDR3 is TGTGCCAGCAGTTTAGCGGGGGGCGAGCAGTACTTC.

V gene TRBV6-5 combines with J gene TRBJ2-7, with 8 bases fitting TRBD1. The CDR3 contains 14 residues. Germline CDR1 and CDR2: MNHEY and SVGAGI. Trimming at V came to 2 bases and at J to 7 bases, leaving 7 bases not matched to a gene. The CDR3 DNA is TGTGCCAGCAGTTACGGGGGACAGGCTAAAGAGCAGTACTTC. Amino acid sequence: CASSYGGQAKEQYF.

This chain uses TRBV7-2 with TRBJ2-3, with 7 bases fitting TRBD1. CDR1 and CDR2 (germline): SGHTA, FQGNSA. The J segment lost 2 bases and the V segment lost 6 bases, leaving 5 bases of the junction unmatched. This CDR3 has 14 amino acids. The CDR3 region is CASRQGTVTDTQYF. In DNA, the CDR3 is TGTGCCAGCAGACAAGGGACAGTCACAGATACGCAGTATTTT.

The CDR3 reads CASSFQGSHEQYF. CDR3 nucleotide sequence: TGTGCCAGCAGTTTTCAGGGGTCCCACGAGCAGTACTTC. The chain links TRBV28 to TRBJ2-7, with a possible D match to TRBD1 (6 bases). The germline V gene encodes CDR1 MDHEN and CDR2 SYDVKM. With 3 bases removed from V and 5 bases from J, the gap between germline ends came to 11 bases. The CDR3 sequence is 13 residues long.

The CDR3 nucleotides read TGTGCCAGCAGTCCCGGGGATAGCGGGCACTACGAGCAGTACTTC. Its translation is CASSPGDSGHYEQYF. The genes are TRBV28 and TRBJ2-7; the match to TRBD2 covers 7 bases. Per germline, CDR1 MDHEN and CDR2 SYDVKM. Germline trimming cut 5 bases from V and 3 bases from J; bases unmatched to any gene: 10. This CDR3 comprises 15 residues.

The V gene is TRBV19, the J gene TRBJ1-2; the D is unclear. Per the germline V gene, CDR1 is LNHDA and CDR2 is SQIVND (reference sequence). Trimming took 7 bases from V and 2 from J, leaving 11 bases between them. This CDR3 region has 13 residues. Here the CDR3 DNA reads TGTGCCAGTAAATTGGTGGGGAACTATGGCTACACCTTC. It yields the protein CASKLVGNYGYTF. The whole variable domain, filled in from reference TRBV19 and TRBJ1-2, reads DGGITQSPKYLFRKEGQNVTLSCEQNLNHDAMYWYRQDPGQGLRLIYYSQIVNDFQKGDIAEGYSVSREKKESFPLTVTSAQKNPTAFYLCASKLVGNYGYTFGSGTRLTVV.

The V gene is TRBV19, the J gene TRBJ1-1; D not certain. V was trimmed by 5 bases and J by 1 base, leaving 11 bases between them. Germline V CDR1 and CDR2: LNHDA, SQIVND (reference sequence). The CDR3 consists of 14 residues. The CDR3 loop reads CASSPWAGNTEAFF. In DNA form, the CDR3 reads TGTGCCAGTAGTCCCTGGGCGGGGAACACTGAAGCTTTCTTT.

In nucleotides, the CDR3 is TGCAGTGCTGGGAACACTGAAGCTTTCTTT. It yields the protein CSAGNTEAFF. The V call is TRBV20-1, the J call TRBJ1-1; D is unresolved. In germline, CDR1 is DFQATT, CDR2 SNEGSKA (reference sequence). Trimming took 5 bases from V and 1 from J, leaving 2 bases between them. This CDR3 comprises 10 residues.

This chain uses TRBV28 with TRBJ2-7, with 7 nucleotides matching TRBD2. Trimming cost V 6 bases and J 3 bases; bases outside gene matches: 5. This CDR3 has 13 amino acids. Germline V gene lookup returns CDR1 MDHEN and CDR2 SYDVKM. The CDR3 coding sequence is TGTGCCAGCAGGTCGGGACTAAACTACGAGCAGTACTTC. Protein: CASRSGLNYEQYF.

This clone came up once. This chain uses TRBV18 with TRBJ1-5; a weak D match, TRBD1 (5 bases). V lost 1 base and J 4 bases, leaving 14 bases between the germline ends. Germline CDR1 and CDR2: KGHSH and LQKENI. The CDR3 has 16 amino acids. CDR3 protein: CASSPQGSDWNQPQHF. CDR3 nucleotides: TGTGCCAGCTCACCACAGGGGAGTGATTGGAATCAGCCCCAGCATTTT.

This chain connects TRBV28 to TRBJ2-7, with TRBD2 matching over 11 bases. The CDR3 is 14 amino acids. From germline, CDR1 is MDHEN and CDR2 SYDVKM. The trim removed 7 bases at V and 3 bases at J, leaving 5 bases unmatched. The chain's CDR3 is CASTISGRVYEQYF. The CDR3 DNA follows: TGTGCCAGCACCATTAGCGGGAGGGTCTACGAGCAGTACTTC.

The genes are TRBV10-3 and TRBJ2-3, with a weak D call TRBD2 (6 bases). The V gene's germline CDR1 is ENHRY and CDR2 SYGVKD. The CDR3 extends over 17 amino acids. V lost 0 bases and J 0 bases, leaving 13 bases between the germline ends. The chain's CDR3 is CAISESEGGGSTDTQYF. The DNA for the CDR3 is TGTGCCATCAGTGAGTCAGAGGGAGGCGGGAGCACAGATACGCAGTATTTT.

The chain recombines TRBV7-2 with TRBJ2-2, with 8 nucleotides matching TRBD1. Germline CDR1 is SGHTA and CDR2 is FQGNSA. The CDR3 length is 19 residues. Trimming removed 3 bases from V and 4 bases from J; junction bases left unmatched: 16. This chain's CDR3 is CASSFGGQGQIRGTGELFF. The DNA for the CDR3 is TGTGCCAGCAGCTTCGGCGGACAGGGCCAAATCCGGGGCACCGGGGAGCTGTTTTTT.

The CDR3 here is CASSQRRTGGSGYTF. The CDR3 DNA reads as TGTGCCAGCAGCCAAAGACGGACAGGGGGCAGTGGCTACACCTTC. This sequence joins TRBV14 and TRBJ1-2; TRBD1 matches 11 bases. Germline V lookup: CDR1 SGHDN, CDR2 FVKESK. V shed 2 bases, J shed 7 bases, and the junction held 6 bases outside the gene matches. The length of the CDR3 is 15 residues.

The chain has TRBV6-1 and TRBJ2-7, with 12 bases aligning to TRBD1. The CDR3 spans 15 residues. In germline, CDR1 is MNHNS, CDR2 SASEGT. Germline trimming cut 2 bases from V and 6 bases from J; bases unmatched to any gene: 5. The CDR3 protein is CASSEPGQGASEQYF. CDR3 nucleotides: TGTGCCAGCAGTGAACCGGGACAGGGGGCTTCCGAGCAGTACTTC.

This clone was observed a handful of times. This chain uses TRBV11-2 with TRBJ1-2; D unresolved. Trimming took off 5 bases at V and 8 bases at J, with 18 bases between the two ends. The CDR3 sequence is 14 residues long. Germline lookup yields CDR1 SGHAT and CDR2 FQNNGV. The CDR3 DNA is TGTGCCAGCAGCCCCGGACCGAACCTGGGGGGCTACACCTTC. This gives the protein CASSPGPNLGGYTF. The full variable domain, rest sourced from reference TRBV11-2 and TRBJ1-2, is EAGVAQSPRYKIIEKRQSVAFWCNPISGHATLYWYQQILGQGPKLLIQFQNNGVVDDSQLPKDRFSAERLKGVDSTLKIQPAKLEDSAVYLCASSPGPNLGGYTFGSGTRLTVV.

The chain employs TRBV5-1 and TRBJ2-7, with TRBD1 as a possible D gene (6 bases). The germline V gene has CDR1 SGHRS and CDR2 YFSETQ. The CDR3 runs 13 residues. V lost 4 bases and J lost 6, with 14 bases in between. The CDR3: CASSPDSLREQYF. CDR3 DNA sequence: TGCGCCAGCAGCCCGGACAGCTTACGCGAGCAGTACTTC.

V usage is TRBV7-9 and J usage is TRBJ2-7; the match to TRBD2 covers 9 bases. The V gene's germline CDR1 is SEHNR and CDR2 FQNEAQ (reference sequence). V trimming: 4 bases; J trimming: 3 bases; junction bases outside the gene matches: 10. This CDR3 is built from 16 residues. The CDR3 DNA is TGTGCCAGCAGCTCCTCGCGACTAGCGGAAAACTACGAGCAGTACTTC. It specifies CASSSSRLAENYEQYF.

CDR3 nucleotides: TGTGCCAGTCCCCGGGGGTTAGCGGGAGGGCCGACAGATACGCAGTATTTT. Amino acid sequence: CASPRGLAGGPTDTQYF. This rearrangement joins TRBV5-5 to TRBJ2-3, with 11 bases lining up with TRBD2. The J segment lost 3 bases and the V segment lost 8 bases, leaving 14 bases of the junction unmatched. The CDR3 has 17 residues. Germline V lookup: CDR1 SGHKS, CDR2 YYEKEE (reference sequence).

The V and J genes are TRBV18 and TRBJ2-5; D is uncertain. Deletions cut 4 bases from V and 1 base from J, with 7 bases between. CDR1 KGHSH and CDR2 LQKENI come from the germline V gene. This CDR3 region has 13 residues. CDR3 DNA sequence: TGTGCCAGCTCACTCTCCCTCCAAGAGACCCAGTACTTC. Its protein product is CASSLSLQETQYF.

This chain joins TRBV28 and TRBJ1-2; TRBD1 agrees at 7 bases. CDR3 length: 13 amino acids. J lost 7 bases, V lost 7 bases, and 9 bases had no gene match. The germline gives CDR1 MDHEN, CDR2 SYDVKM. The CDR3 bases are TGTGCCAGCATCAGACAGGGTTGGAGTGGCTACACCTTC. Protein product: CASIRQGWSGYTF.

The rearrangement joins TRBV7-9 to TRBJ2-7, with TRBD2 identical over 8 bases. Germline lookup yields CDR1 SEHNR and CDR2 FQNEAQ (reference sequence). The length of the CDR3 is 16 residues. V shed 5 bases, J shed 1 base, and the junction held 10 bases outside the gene matches. CDR3 nucleotide sequence: TGTGCCAGCAGCCCTCTGGGGCGGGAGGTTTCCTACGAGCAGTACTTC. Translation gives CASSPLGREVSYEQYF. Combining the CDR3 with reference TRBV7-9 and TRBJ2-7 gives the whole variable domain DTGVSQNPRHKITKRGQNVTFRCDPISEHNRLYWYRQTLGQGPEFLTYFQNEAQLEKSRLLSDRFSAERPKGSFSTLEIQRTEQGDSAMYLCASSPLGREVSYEQYFGPGTRLTVT.

The chain uses TRBV4-1 and TRBJ2-7; 9 positions agree with TRBD2. The CDR3 runs to 17 residues. The ends lost 4 bases at V and 2 bases at J; junction bases unmatched: 12. Per the germline V gene, CDR1 is MGHRA and CDR2 is YSYEKL. The CDR3 DNA reads TGCGCCAGCAGCCCCCAGCTAGCGGGATACGCCGCCTACGAGCAGTACTTC. Translation: CASSPQLAGYAAYEQYF.

The chain carries TRBV7-3 and TRBJ2-3, with a tentative D call TRBD2 (6 bases). This CDR3 contains 17 residues. Germline V gene data show CDR1 as SGHTA and CDR2 as FQGTGA. The V gene lost 6 bases and the J gene lost 0 bases, with 19 bases spanning the gap. The DNA for the CDR3 is TGTGCCAGCAGTCGACCCCTCGGGAGCCTAAGCACAGATACGCAGTATTTT. Amino acid sequence: CASSRPLGSLSTDTQYF.